The present TCR beta chain was sequenced within a study of cytomegalovirus exposure and HLA in healthy donors. Study findings and constraints: The study recorded 150 to 200 TCR beta chains that were cytomegalovirus-associated. According to an earlier analysis, most TCR beta V segments yielded productive rearrangements about 90% or about 30% of the time. A later look showed TCR association rates differing by HLA locus, highest for DRB1 and lowest for HLA-C.

Germline V gives CDR1 LNHDA, CDR2 SQIVND (reference sequence). CDR3 length: 16 residues. The ends were cut back, 2 bases at V and 0 bases at J, with 13 bases in the middle. With respect to this clone: The antigen remains unidentified.

13 Jbeta primers and 60 Vbeta primers were used for the PCR. Assay: immunoSEQ multiplex PCR; the TCRdb copy retains only in-frame clones and omits some. The sample holds around 40,000 clones, roughly 80% seen once. Sample: PBMCs. V and J are TRBV19 and TRBJ1-1, with a tentative D call TRBD1 (6 bases). The source is a young man in good health and CMV-seronegative. The CDR3 spells CASSIQGTRMNTEAFF. CDR3 nucleotides: TGTGCCAGTAGTATACAGGGGACCCGTATGAACACTGAAGCTTTCTTT.